The 5 T cell receptor beta chains below come from one sample, sequenced in a study of shared clonotypes between healthy human individuals. Some clones are missing from TCRdb's copy, which holds only in-frame ones; the method was immunoSEQ multiplex PCR. The table includes about 490,000 clones, about 80% detected once. Source material: PBMCs. The receptor source for this set is a woman in her 40s in good health. Some clones in this sample may be carry-over from other donors' samples.

This clone turned up a few times. The chain combines TRBV6-6 with TRBJ1-1; D is ambiguous. This CDR3 has 16 amino acids. CDR1 and CDR2 (germline): MNHNY, SVGAGI (reference sequence). V was shortened by 5 bases and J by 8 bases, with 24 bases between the two germline ends. The CDR3 here is CASSNQMGYTEQEAFF. The CDR3 region has the DNA TGTGCCAGCAGTAATCAGATGGGGTACACAGAACAAGAAGCTTTCTTT.

This rearrangement joins TRBV6-6 to TRBJ2-1, with TRBD1 matching 8 bases. The CDR3 covers 14 residues. Germline V CDR1 and CDR2: MNHNY, SVGAGI (reference sequence). The ends lost 0 bases at V and 7 bases at J; junction bases unmatched: 2. For the CDR3, the DNA is TGTGCCAGCAGTTACTCGGACAGGGTGAATGAGCAGTTCTTC. It codes for CASSYSDRVNEQFF.

The chain uses TRBV19 and TRBJ2-7; 9 nucleotides match TRBD2. The CDR3 covers 15 residues. CDR1 is LNHDA, CDR2 SQIVND, per germline (reference sequence). Unmatched junction bases numbered 4, after V lost 3 bases and J lost 1 base. CDR3 protein: CASSILAGGSYEQYF. Here the CDR3 DNA reads TGTGCCAGTAGTATCCTCGCGGGAGGGTCCTACGAGCAGTACTTC. Complete variable domain (other parts from reference TRBV19 and TRBJ2-7): DGGITQSPKYLFRKEGQNVTLSCEQNLNHDAMYWYRQDPGQGLRLIYYSQIVNDFQKGDIAEGYSVSREKKESFPLTVTSAQKNPTAFYLCASSILAGGSYEQYFGPGTRLTVT.

J is TRBJ2-1 and V is TRBV2; D is perhaps TRBD1 (6 bases). The CDR3 extends over 15 amino acids. Germline V lookup: CDR1 SNHLY, CDR2 FYNNEI. Trimming cost V 5 bases and J 2 bases, with 13 bases left between them. CDR3 protein: CASSLQGRTYNEQFF. Here the CDR3 DNA reads TGTGCCAGCAGTCTACAGGGTCGTACCTACAATGAGCAGTTCTTC.

The gene calls are TRBV6-1 and TRBJ2-5; unclear D gene. This CDR3 spans 13 amino acids. Trimming took off 2 bases at V and 2 bases at J, with 6 bases between the two ends. Germline V gene data show CDR1 as MNHNS and CDR2 as SASEGT. The CDR3 region is CASSEIGQETQYF. The DNA for the CDR3 is TGTGCCAGCAGTGAAATAGGTCAAGAGACCCAGTACTTC.